This T cell receptor beta chain was recorded in a study of cytomegalovirus exposure and HLA in healthy donors. Study observations and caveats: Cytomegalovirus-associated TCR beta chains were listed, numbering some 170. Using the classifier, cytomegalovirus status was reportedly diagnosed with high specificity and sensitivity. Most subjects' HLA-A and HLA-B alleles were reportedly predicted from TCR beta sequences.

Vbeta (60) and Jbeta (13) primers were used in the PCR. The repertoire was sequenced with immunoSEQ multiplex PCR; TCRdb's copy has only in-frame clones and lacks some. The sample has 40,000 to 45,000 clones, approximately 75% seen once. V was pared by 8 bases and J by 0 bases, with 19 bases between. CDR3 length: 16 residues. Each donor's status was that of a healthy bone marrow donor. This clone was found once. No antigen is known for it. The TCR comes from a man aged 30 to 45 in good health and CMV-seronegative. The sequenced material came from PBMCs. This chain connects TRBV23-1 to TRBJ1-1, with TRBD1 as a possible D gene (5 bases). TRBV23-1 is assigned to the ORF class and has an uncertain function. The CDR3 region is CASPRGWKIMNTEAFF. CDR3 in DNA: TGCGCCAGCCCTCGGGGGTGGAAAATTATGAACACTGAAGCTTTCTTT.